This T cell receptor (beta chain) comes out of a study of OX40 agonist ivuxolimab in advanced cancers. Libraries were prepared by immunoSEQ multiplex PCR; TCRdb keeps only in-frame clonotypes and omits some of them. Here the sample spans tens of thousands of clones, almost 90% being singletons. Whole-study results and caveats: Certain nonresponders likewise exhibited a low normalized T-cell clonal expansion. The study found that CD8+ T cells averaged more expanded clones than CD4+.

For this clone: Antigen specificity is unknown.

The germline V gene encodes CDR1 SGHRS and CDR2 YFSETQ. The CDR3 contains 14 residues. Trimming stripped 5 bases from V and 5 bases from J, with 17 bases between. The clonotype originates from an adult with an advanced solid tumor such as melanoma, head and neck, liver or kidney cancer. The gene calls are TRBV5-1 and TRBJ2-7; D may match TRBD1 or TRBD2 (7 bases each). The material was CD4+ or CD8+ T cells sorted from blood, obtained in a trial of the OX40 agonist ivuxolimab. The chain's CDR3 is CASRGGGTANEQYF. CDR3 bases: TGCGCCAGCAGAGGGGGAGGGACAGCCAACGAGCAGTACTTC.